These 10 T cell receptor beta chains came from one sample sequenced in a study of cytomegalovirus exposure and HLA in healthy donors. The PCR ran on 60 Vbeta and 13 Jbeta primers. Clones were sequenced by immunoSEQ multiplex PCR, and TCRdb holds only the in-frame ones, with some missing. The profile covers 120,000 to 150,000 clones, with 80% to 85% appearing a single time and roughly 2.9% taken by the ten largest. Sequenced: PBMCs. Receptors originate from a young woman in good health and CMV-seronegative.

This clone has only one observation. This chain connects TRBV18 to TRBJ1-2; perhaps TRBD1 as D (5 bases). V lost 6 bases and J 6 bases, leaving 23 bases between the germline ends. The germline V gene has CDR1 KGHSH and CDR2 LQKENI. The CDR3 has 16 amino acids. The CDR3 sequence: CASSKSGPGNRHGYTF. CDR3 bases: TGTGCCAGCTCCAAGTCAGGGCCAGGAAACAGACATGGCTACACCTTC.

The chain employs TRBV9 and TRBJ1-5; TRBD1 matches 7 bases. After removal of 2 bases from V and 6 bases from J, the junction contained 5 bases not matched to a gene. Germline-derived CDR1 and CDR2 are SGDLS and YYNGEE. The CDR3 contains 14 residues. The CDR3 protein is CASSVGQDIQPQHF. CDR3 coding DNA: TGTGCCAGCAGCGTTGGACAGGATATTCAGCCCCAGCATTTT.

This chain uses TRBV10-1 with TRBJ2-7, with a tentative D call TRBD2 (5 bases). The CDR3 consists of 16 residues. Germline CDR1 WNHNN, CDR2 SYGVQD (reference sequence). With 3 bases removed from V and 3 bases from J, the gap between germline ends came to 18 bases. DNA of the CDR3: TGCGCCAGCAGTGACGCCTCCAGCGGAGGTCTCTACGAGCAGTACTTC. This encodes CASSDASSGGLYEQYF.

The chain employs TRBV5-1 and TRBJ1-1; 9 bases fit TRBD1. Germline-derived CDR1 and CDR2 are SGHRS and YFSETQ. The CDR3 extends over 15 amino acids. The J segment lost 4 bases and the V segment lost 4 bases, leaving 8 bases of the junction unmatched. The CDR3 nucleotides read TGCGCCAGCAGCCTTGACAGACAGGGGGTCACTGAAGCTTTCTTT. Translating gives CASSLDRQGVTEAFF.

This clone was recorded once. The V gene is TRBV30, the J gene TRBJ2-2, with 7 bases that match TRBD2. This CDR3 comprises 15 residues. The V and J ends lost 4 bases and 6 bases, in that order; junction bases with no gene match: 11. The germline CDR1 and CDR2 sequences are GTSNPN and SVGIG (reference sequence). The CDR3 here is CAWTVLETSPGELFF. The CDR3 nucleotides read TGTGCCTGGACTGTTTTGGAGACTAGCCCCGGGGAGCTGTTTTTT.

J is TRBJ2-7 and V is TRBV19, with D perhaps TRBD2 (5 bases). From germline, CDR1 is LNHDA and CDR2 SQIVND (reference sequence). Trimming took off 6 bases at V and 0 bases at J, with 12 bases between the two ends. The CDR3 consists of 14 residues. The CDR3: CASSPERASYEQYF. DNA for the CDR3: TGTGCCAGTAGCCCCGAGAGGGCCTCCTACGAGCAGTACTTC.

This clone was observed a handful of times. This sequence joins TRBV2 and TRBJ2-3, with TRBD2 as a possible D gene (7 bases). The CDR3 runs to 12 residues. CDR1 SNHLY and CDR2 FYNNEI come from the germline V gene. V shed 8 bases and J shed 6 bases, with 12 bases lying between them. The CDR3 is CASQGRGDTQYF. The CDR3 nucleotides read TGTGCCAGCCAGGGGAGGGGGGATACGCAGTATTTT.

The rearrangement uses TRBV9 and TRBJ2-5, with 10 positions matching TRBD2. Germline V gene data show CDR1 as SGDLS and CDR2 as YYNGEE. V dropped 0 bases and J dropped 5; count of bases not matched to a gene: 7. CDR3 length: 16 residues. The CDR3 bases are TGTGCCAGCAGCGTAGGGGTAGCGGGAGGAGGGGAGACCCAGTACTTC. It yields the protein CASSVGVAGGGETQYF. Full variable domain (remainder filled in from reference TRBV9 and TRBJ2-5): DSGVTQTPKHLITATGQRVTLRCSPRSGDLSVYWYQQSLDQGLQFLIQYYNGEERAKGNILERFSAQQFPDLHSELNLSSLELGDSALYFCASSVGVAGGGETQYFGPGTRLLVL.

V is TRBV5-6 and J is TRBJ2-7; 10 bases line up with TRBD2. V lost 2 bases, J lost 3 bases, and 8 bases stayed unmatched. The CDR3 sequence is 16 residues long. Germline CDR1 is SGHDT and CDR2 is YYEEEE. The CDR3 coding sequence is TGTGCCAGCAGCTTCAGACTAGCGGGTGCTTTCTACGAGCAGTACTTC. Translation gives CASSFRLAGAFYEQYF.

The chain has TRBV19 and TRBJ2-3, with 9 bases aligning to TRBD2. The CDR3 contains 15 residues. The ends lost 4 bases at V and 2 bases at J; junction bases unmatched: 4. Germline V CDR1 and CDR2: LNHDA, SQIVND (reference sequence). The CDR3 loop reads CASSRIAGATDTQYF. The CDR3 DNA reads TGTGCCAGTAGTAGGATAGCGGGGGCCACAGATACGCAGTATTTT.